Shown below are 32 T cell receptor beta chains from a single sample sequenced in a study of T-cell memory formation after mild COVID-19. TCRdb ran MiXCR on the 5' RACE reads and lists one entry per CDR3 protein. The sample holds approximately 250,000 distinct CDR3 sequences, over 15% seen once. Specimen: PBMCs or a T cell subset sorted from them (not recorded which). The receptor set was obtained from a man aged 18 to 35 who had mild COVID-19 (a few samples of this study predate the infection). Cell type and time point are not known.

This clonotype was counted a few times. The V gene is TRBV3-2, the J gene TRBJ2-3; whether TRBD1, the table's D call, matches the DNA was not checked. TRBV3-2 is reported as a pseudogene. The length of the CDR3 is 17 residues. The CDR3 is CASSQEELQDYTDTQYF. CDR3 coding DNA: TGTGCCAGCAGCCAAGAAGAATTACAGGACTACACAGATACGCAGTATTTT.

The CDR3 DNA sequence: TGTGCCAGCAGTTACAGGACACCCCTCCACTTT. The encoded protein is CASSYRTPLHF. This chain links TRBV6-2 or TRBV6-3 with TRBJ1-6; D is undetermined. The V gene lost 2 bases and the J gene lost 11 bases, with 4 bases spanning the gap. The CDR3 consists of 11 residues. Germline V CDR1 and CDR2: MNHEY, SVGEGT.

CDR3 DNA sequence: TGTGCCAGCAGCTCTGTAGATACGCAGTATTTT. Residues: CASSSVDTQYF. V is TRBV7-8 and J is TRBJ2-3; D ambiguous. The CDR3 runs to 11 residues. From germline, CDR1 is SGHVS and CDR2 FQNEAQ. Deletions cut 4 bases from V and 5 bases from J, with 4 bases between.

This clonotype has at least ten counts. The rearrangement links TRBV7-6 to TRBJ2-3; the D is unclear. Trimming shortened V by 4 bases and J by 2 bases, and 10 bases separated the two germline ends. Germline V gene data show CDR1 as SGHVS and CDR2 as FNYEAQ. The CDR3 contains 14 residues. CDR3 nucleotide sequence: TGTGCCAGCAGCTCCGTCAGTAACACAGATACGCAGTATTTT. This translates into CASSSVSNTDTQYF.

This clonotype was counted a few times. The gene calls are TRBV20-1 and TRBJ2-1, with D tentatively TRBD2 (5 bases). V was pared by 4 bases and J by 7 bases, with 20 bases between. This CDR3 comprises 15 residues. The germline V gene has CDR1 DFQATT and CDR2 SNEGSKA (reference sequence). The CDR3 nucleotides are TGCAGTGCTACCCATTACCGGGATAGTACGAATGAGCAGTTCTTC. Encoded protein: CSATHYRDSTNEQFF.

This chain connects TRBV20-1 to TRBJ2-3; D might be TRBD1 (5 bases). Germline values: CDR1 DFQATT, CDR2 SNEGSKA (reference sequence). The CDR3 is 16 residues long. Trimming took off 3 bases at V and 1 base at J, with 17 bases between the two ends. CDR3 protein: CSASRPRALRTDTQYF. As DNA, the CDR3 is TGCAGTGCTAGTAGACCCAGGGCGCTACGCACAGATACGCAGTATTTT.

The rearrangement joins TRBV12-3 or TRBV12-4 to TRBJ1-6, with D possibly being TRBD1 (5 bases). Trimming stripped 0 bases from V and 9 bases from J, with 9 bases between. The CDR3 is 14 amino acids. In DNA form, the CDR3 reads TGTGCCAGCAGTTTAGCAGGGGATTCTTCACCCCTCCACTTT. This gives the protein CASSLAGDSSPLHF.

This clonotype was detected a few times. This CDR3 is CASSLYDRDKNQETQYF. The DNA of the CDR3 is TGTGCCAGCAGCTTGTATGATAGGGACAAAAACCAAGAGACCCAGTACTTC. The V call is TRBV5-6, the J call TRBJ2-5; TRBD1 might be the D (6 bases). This CDR3 has 17 amino acids. The V end lost 1 base, the J end lost 0 bases, and 16 bases lay between the germline ends. Germline V gene data show CDR1 as SGHDT and CDR2 as YYEEEE. Full variable domain (outside the CDR3, taken from reference TRBV5-6 and TRBJ2-5): DAGVTQSPTHLIKTRGQQVTLRCSPKSGHDTVSWYQQALGQGPQFIFQYYEEEERQRGNFPDRFSGHQFPNYSSELNVNALLLGDSALYLCASSLYDRDKNQETQYFGPGTRLLVL.

This clonotype appeared once. V gene TRBV29-1 combines with J gene TRBJ2-1; 11 nucleotides align to TRBD2. Germline V lookup: CDR1 SQVTM, CDR2 ANQGSEA. Trimming removed 5 bases from V and 4 bases from J; junction bases left unmatched: 7. This CDR3 contains 15 residues. This CDR3 is CSVPVAGGMYNEQFF. The CDR3, as DNA: TGCAGCGTTCCCGTAGCGGGGGGGATGTACAATGAGCAGTTCTTC.

The chain recombines TRBV6-1 with TRBJ2-1, with TRBD1 matching over 7 bases. This CDR3 spans 15 amino acids. Unmatched junction bases numbered 7, after V lost 6 bases and J lost 2 bases. Germline values: CDR1 MNHNS, CDR2 SASEGT. As DNA, the CDR3 is TGTGCCAGCAGGCCCGGGACAGCGCCCTACAATGAGCAGTTCTTC. Protein sequence: CASRPGTAPYNEQFF.

The V and J genes are TRBV9 and TRBJ1-6; 7 bases line up with TRBD1. J lost 8 bases, V lost 4 bases, and 9 bases had no gene match. CDR3 length equals 15 residues. The germline CDR1 and CDR2 sequences are SGDLS and YYNGEE. The CDR3 region is CASSRQGFGDSPLHF. The CDR3 region has the DNA TGTGCCAGCAGCAGACAGGGTTTTGGCGATTCACCCCTCCACTTT.

This clonotype was seen more than once but under ten times. This chain connects TRBV4-3 to TRBJ1-4; unclear D gene. V gave up 4 bases and J gave up 0 bases, with 12 bases separating them. Germline CDR1 is LGHNA and CDR2 is YSLEER. The CDR3 runs to 16 residues. CDR3 nucleotides: TGCGCCAGCAGCCCAAGCGGAGGAGCAACTAATGAAAAACTGTTTTTT. It specifies CASSPSGGATNEKLFF.

The sample holds a few counts of this clonotype. The chain employs TRBV5-1 and TRBJ2-1; 13 bases align to TRBD2. CDR3 length: 16 residues. Germline assignment: CDR1 SGHRS and CDR2 YFSETQ. V shed 1 base, J shed 10 bases, and the junction held 8 bases outside the gene matches. The chain's CDR3 is CASSLTSGGAKAEQFF. The CDR3, as DNA: TGCGCCAGCAGCTTGACTAGCGGGGGGGCTAAGGCCGAGCAGTTCTTC. Full variable domain (rest looked up from reference TRBV5-1 and TRBJ2-1): KAGVTQTPRYLIKTRGQQVTLSCSPISGHRSVSWYQQTPGQGLQFLFEYFSETQRNKGNFPGRFSGRQFSNSRSEMNVSTLELGDSALYLCASSLTSGGAKAEQFFGPGTRLTVL.

The chain employs TRBV5-1 and TRBJ2-5; D is tentatively TRBD1 or TRBD2 (6 bases each). CDR3 size: 15 residues. V gave up 0 bases and J gave up 1 base, with 10 bases separating them. The germline gives CDR1 SGHRS, CDR2 YFSETQ. DNA of the CDR3: TGCGCCAGCAGCTTGGCACAGGGAGGCCAAGAGACCCAGTACTTC. Encoded protein: CASSLAQGGQETQYF.

In its sample, this clonotype was seen once. The gene calls are TRBV5-1 and TRBJ2-5, with 11 bases lining up with TRBD2. The V gene's germline CDR1 is SGHRS and CDR2 YFSETQ. V was clipped by 4 bases and J by 2 bases; unmatched bases: 7. The CDR3 loop spans 16 amino acids. DNA of the CDR3: TGCGCCAGCAGCGGCTCTAGCGGGGGGCCTCAAGAGACCCAGTACTTC. Encoded protein: CASSGSSGGPQETQYF.

This clonotype was observed a few times. This chain joins TRBV7-6 and TRBJ1-1; TRBD1 matches at 11 bases. V lost 5 bases to trimming and J lost 5 bases; unmatched junction nucleotides: 7. The CDR3 spans 15 residues. Germline CDR1 is SGHVS and CDR2 is FNYEAQ. CDR3 nucleotide sequence: TGTGCCAGCAGCGCGATCCGGGACAGGGGGACTGAAGCTTTCTTT. This gives the protein CASSAIRDRGTEAFF. Looking up the rest from reference TRBV7-6 and TRBJ1-1 gives the full variable domain: GAGVSQSPRYKVTKRGQDVALRCDPISGHVSLYWYRQALGQGPEFLTYFNYEAQQDKSGLPNDRFSAERPEGSISTLTIQRTEQRDSAMYRCASSAIRDRGTEAFFGQGTRLTVV.

The J gene is TRBJ1-5, the V gene TRBV6-4; no definite D call. CDR1 and CDR2 from the germline V gene are MRHNA and SNTAGT. There are 13 residues in the CDR3. Trimming stripped 8 bases from V and 4 bases from J, with 12 bases between. The CDR3 loop is CASPLATNQPQHF. In nucleotides, the CDR3 is TGTGCCAGCCCCCTTGCGACGAATCAGCCCCAGCATTTT.

The chain uses TRBV4-1 and TRBJ2-1; D is unclear. Germline loops: CDR1 MGHRA, CDR2 YSYEKL. Between the trimmed V and J ends, which lost 0 bases and 4 bases, there was a span of 13 bases. This CDR3 region has 16 residues. CDR3 sequence: CASSQDPPGRYNEQFF. CDR3 bases: TGCGCCAGCAGCCAAGATCCCCCCGGCAGATACAATGAGCAGTTCTTC.

The rearrangement links TRBV20-1 to TRBJ2-7; 7 nucleotides match TRBD1. The CDR3 spans 14 residues. Trimming at V came to 0 bases and at J to 3 bases, leaving 5 bases not matched to a gene. Per the germline V gene, CDR1 is DFQATT and CDR2 is SNEGSKA (reference sequence). CDR3 sequence reads: CSARENDRVYEQYF. The CDR3 coding sequence is TGCAGTGCTAGAGAGAACGACAGGGTCTACGAGCAGTACTTC.

The chain carries TRBV11-2 and TRBJ2-5; 8 bases are shared with TRBD1. CDR1 is SGHAT and CDR2 is FQNNGV in the germline V gene. Losses at the gene ends were 5 bases for V and 4 bases for J; bases not matched to a gene: 6. The CDR3 length is 14 residues. CDR3 amino acids: CASSPRRGLETQYF. The DNA for the CDR3 is TGTGCCAGCAGCCCTCGCAGGGGGCTAGAGACCCAGTACTTC.

The table lists this clonotype with a few counts. This chain joins TRBV4-2 and TRBJ1-5, with D perhaps matching TRBD1 (6 bases). The germline gives CDR1 LGHNA, CDR2 YNFKEQ. Trimming cost V 2 bases and J 6 bases, with 20 bases left between them. The CDR3 runs to 17 residues. The CDR3 nucleotides read TGTGCCAGCAGCCAACGGTTCTTGGGCCAGGACAGTCAGCCCCAGCATTTT. Protein: CASSQRFLGQDSQPQHF.

This chain uses TRBV11-2 with TRBJ2-3; no clear D gene. V gave up 3 bases and J gave up 2 bases, with 9 bases separating them. The germline CDR1 and CDR2 sequences are SGHAT and FQNNGV. This CDR3 region has 14 residues. CDR3 region: CASSLARYTDTQYF. CDR3 bases: TGTGCCAGCAGCTTGGCACGATACACAGATACGCAGTATTTT.

This clonotype was seen at least ten times. The genes are TRBV7-2 and TRBJ2-2, with 8 bases identical to TRBD2. From germline, CDR1 is SGHTA and CDR2 FQGNSA. After removal of 8 bases from V and 5 bases from J, the junction contained 13 bases not matched to a gene. The CDR3 is made up of 16 amino acids. CDR3 loop: CASLSQAGGETGELFF. The CDR3 DNA follows: TGTGCCAGCTTGTCCCAGGCGGGGGGTGAAACCGGGGAGCTGTTTTTT.

This chain connects TRBV15 to TRBJ2-5; maybe TRBD1 (6 bases). The CDR3 consists of 15 residues. Trimming pared 5 bases from V and 0 bases from J, leaving 13 bases between. From germline, CDR1 is LNHNV and CDR2 YYDKDF (reference sequence). This chain's CDR3 is CATSPPDRYQETQYF. DNA for the CDR3: TGTGCCACCAGCCCCCCGGACAGATACCAAGAGACCCAGTACTTC.

There are a few counts of this clonotype. The chain joins TRBV4-2 to TRBJ2-1; 8 nucleotides match TRBD2. CDR1 LGHNA and CDR2 YNFKEQ come from the germline V gene. This CDR3 comprises 13 residues. The trim removed 6 bases at V and 5 bases at J, leaving 3 bases unmatched. The DNA for the CDR3 is TGTGCCAGCAGGTCTAGCGGGCACAATGAGCAGTTCTTC. It yields the protein CASRSSGHNEQFF.

The gene calls are TRBV9 and TRBJ2-5; 7 bases map to TRBD1. V lost 1 base to trimming and J lost 2 bases; unmatched junction nucleotides: 5. Germline V gene lookup returns CDR1 SGDLS and CDR2 YYNGEE. The CDR3 has 15 residues. CDR3 sequence reads: CASSVTPDRQETQYF. CDR3 bases: TGTGCCAGCAGCGTAACCCCGGACAGGCAAGAGACCCAGTACTTC. Combining the CDR3 with reference TRBV9 and TRBJ2-5 gives the whole variable domain DSGVTQTPKHLITATGQRVTLRCSPRSGDLSVYWYQQSLDQGLQFLIQYYNGEERAKGNILERFSAQQFPDLHSELNLSSLELGDSALYFCASSVTPDRQETQYFGPGTRLLVL.

This clonotype was recorded a few times. The CDR3 DNA sequence: TGTGCCAGCAGTTCCAGGACAGCCTACGAGCAGTACTTC. This gives the protein CASSSRTAYEQYF. The V and J genes are TRBV12-3 or TRBV12-4 and TRBJ2-7; D is perhaps TRBD1 (6 bases). V was pared by 4 bases and J by 2 bases, with 9 bases between. The CDR3 extends over 13 amino acids.

The rearrangement uses TRBV10-2 and TRBJ2-5; TRBD2 agrees at 7 bases. Per germline, CDR1 WSHSY and CDR2 SAAADI. V dropped 8 bases and J dropped 0; count of bases not matched to a gene: 0. This CDR3 region has 12 residues. The chain's CDR3 is CASGGDQETQYF. The CDR3 coding sequence is TGCGCCAGCGGGGGGGACCAAGAGACCCAGTACTTC.

A few counts support this clonotype. CDR3: CAISDEAGSSYEQYV. CDR3 sequence (DNA): TGTGCCATCAGTGACGAGGCGGGAAGCTCCTACGAGCAGTACGTC. The chain has TRBV10-3 and TRBJ2-7, with a weak D call TRBD2 (6 bases). Germline V CDR1 and CDR2: ENHRY, SYGVKD. This CDR3 has 15 amino acids. V lost 3 bases to trimming and J lost 0 bases, with 12 bases between them.

This clonotype was detected a few times. The chain employs TRBV7-6 and TRBJ2-3; a possible D gene is TRBD1 (5 bases). Germline CDR1 SGHVS, CDR2 FNYEAQ. CDR3 length equals 13 residues. V was pared by 5 bases and J by 7 bases, with 13 bases between. The CDR3: CASSTRDANTQYF. The CDR3 DNA reads as TGTGCCAGCAGCACCAGGGATGCAAATACGCAGTATTTT.

The genes are TRBV9 and TRBJ2-1, with 11 bases lining up with TRBD2. From germline, CDR1 is SGDLS and CDR2 YYNGEE. This CDR3 has 17 amino acids. Losses at the gene ends were 4 bases for V and 8 bases for J; bases not matched to a gene: 14. Here the CDR3 DNA reads TGTGCCAGCAGCTCCGACCCCCCGCTAGCGGGGGGCGATGAGCAGTTCTTC. It is translated as CASSSDPPLAGGDEQFF. Using reference TRBV9 and TRBJ2-1 for the parts outside the CDR3, the full variable domain is DSGVTQTPKHLITATGQRVTLRCSPRSGDLSVYWYQQSLDQGLQFLIQYYNGEERAKGNILERFSAQQFPDLHSELNLSSLELGDSALYFCASSSDPPLAGGDEQFFGPGTRLTVL.

The table lists this clonotype with a few counts. The genes are TRBV29-1 and TRBJ1-2; D gene uncertain. CDR3 size: 9 residues. Germline V lookup: CDR1 SQVTM, CDR2 ANQGSEA. V was cut by 2 bases and J by 12 bases, with 7 bases left in between. The CDR3 loop is CSVESNDTF. For the CDR3, the DNA is TGCAGCGTTGAATCAAACGACACCTTC.